The clone carrying this T cell receptor beta chain was detected once. Its antigen is undetermined. TCRdb's copy holds only in-frame clones and misses some; the assay was immunoSEQ multiplex PCR. The data show 75,000 to 80,000 clones, less than 85% seen once. This specimen belongs to a study of cytotoxic CD8 clonotypes in ibrutinib-treated CLL. Points from the study as a whole: T-cell clonality at baseline went above that of age-matched healthy donors and rose and fell with circulating CD8+ T-cell counts.

Germline V lookup: CDR1 SGHNT, CDR2 YYREEE (reference sequence). With 1 base removed from V and 2 bases from J, the gap between germline ends came to 16 bases. The CDR3 is 16 residues long. This TCR came from a human donor with chronic lymphocytic leukemia. The chain uses TRBV5-4 and TRBJ2-7; D may be TRBD1 (6 bases). The starting material was PBMCs, obtained after 24 months of ibrutinib treatment. The DNA of the CDR3 is TGTGCCAGCAGCTTGAAGGACAGTACCAGGACCTACGAGCAGTACTTC. Its translation is CASSLKDSTRTYEQYF.